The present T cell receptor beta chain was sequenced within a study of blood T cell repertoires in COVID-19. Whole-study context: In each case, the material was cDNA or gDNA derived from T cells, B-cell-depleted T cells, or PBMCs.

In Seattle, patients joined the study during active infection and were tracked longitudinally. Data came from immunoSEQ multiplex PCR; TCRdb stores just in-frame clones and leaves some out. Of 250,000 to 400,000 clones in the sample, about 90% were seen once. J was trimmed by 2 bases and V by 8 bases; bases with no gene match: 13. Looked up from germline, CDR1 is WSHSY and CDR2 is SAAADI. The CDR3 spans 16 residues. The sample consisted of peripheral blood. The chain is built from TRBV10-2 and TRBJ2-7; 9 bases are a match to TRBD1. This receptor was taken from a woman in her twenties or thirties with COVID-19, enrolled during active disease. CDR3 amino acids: CASAAMIQGAAYEQYF. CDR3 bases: TGCGCCAGCGCGGCGATGATACAGGGGGCCGCCTACGAGCAGTACTTC.